This TCR beta chain came from a study of T cells in narcolepsy. Study conclusions and caveats: Healthy controls reportedly lacked the autoreactive clonotypes serially found in patients' blood. In some patient and control memory CD4+ samples, autoreactive clones were absent.

Regarding this clone: Its antigen is currently unknown.

CDR1 and CDR2 from the germline V gene are LNHDA and SQIVND (reference sequence). Trimming pared 3 bases from V and 9 bases from J, leaving 17 bases between. The CDR3 contains 14 residues. Clones were read by immunoSEQ multiplex PCR, and TCRdb kept only the in-frame ones, dropping some. The repertoire consists of 25,000 to 30,000 clones, with around 81% occurring once and the leading ten covering less than 1%. The sequencing sample was made of CD45RA- memory CD4+ T cells from PBMCs. The chain is built from TRBV19 and TRBJ1-1, with a weak D call TRBD1 (6 bases). This clonotype was obtained from a human donor with narcolepsy. CDR3: CASSMGALQSKAFF. The CDR3 coding sequence is TGTGCCAGTAGTATGGGGGCACTCCAATCCAAAGCTTTCTTT.